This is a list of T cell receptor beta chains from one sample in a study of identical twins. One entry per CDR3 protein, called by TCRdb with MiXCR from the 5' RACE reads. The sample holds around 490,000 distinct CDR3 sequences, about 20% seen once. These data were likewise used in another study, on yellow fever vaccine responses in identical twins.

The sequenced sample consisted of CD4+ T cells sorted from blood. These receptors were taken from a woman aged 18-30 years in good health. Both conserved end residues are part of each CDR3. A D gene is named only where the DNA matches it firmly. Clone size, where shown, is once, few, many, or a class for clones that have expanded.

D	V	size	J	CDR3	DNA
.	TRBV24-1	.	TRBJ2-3	CATADRSTDTQYF	TGTGCCACGGCGGACAGAAGCACAGATACGCAGTATTTT
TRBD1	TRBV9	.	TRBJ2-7	CASSVEGQGSSYEQYF	TGTGCCAGCAGCGTAGAGGGACAGGGTAGCTCCTACGAGCAGTACTTC
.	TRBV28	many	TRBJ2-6	CASRGSGANVLTF	TGTGCCAGCAGGGGCTCTGGGGCCAACGTCCTGACTTTC
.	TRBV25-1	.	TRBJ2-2	CASSAAWKPGGELFF	TGTGCCAGCAGTGCGGCCTGGAAGCCCGGCGGGGAGCTGTTTTTT
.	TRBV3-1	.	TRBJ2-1	CASSPPQGSRGEQFF	TGTGCCAGCAGCCCCCCGCAGGGCAGCAGGGGTGAGCAGTTCTTC
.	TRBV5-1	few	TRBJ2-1	CASSLDLQGYNEQFF	TGCGCCAGCAGCTTGGATCTACAGGGCTACAATGAGCAGTTCTTC
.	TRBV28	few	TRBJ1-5	CASPPAGGWLLVDQPQHF	TGTGCCAGCCCTCCGGCGGGGGGCTGGTTACTGGTTGATCAGCCCCAGCATTTT
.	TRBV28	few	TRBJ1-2	CASSPRRANYGYTF	TGTGCCAGCAGCCCCCGACGGGCGAACTATGGCTACACCTTC
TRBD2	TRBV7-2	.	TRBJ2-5	CASSLQAGRETQYF	TGTGCCAGCAGCTTACAAGCGGGACGAGAGACCCAGTACTTC
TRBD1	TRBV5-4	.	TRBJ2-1	CASSSSRTGGVNEQFF	TGTGCCAGCAGCTCCTCCCGGACAGGGGGGGTCAATGAGCAGTTCTTC
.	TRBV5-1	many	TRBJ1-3	CASSLGGTSGNTIYF	TGCGCCAGCAGCTTGGGGGGGACCTCTGGAAACACCATATATTTT
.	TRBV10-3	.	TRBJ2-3	CAISDAGDTQYF	TGTGCCATCAGTGATGCGGGGGATACGCAGTATTTT
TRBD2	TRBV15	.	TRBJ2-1	CATSRLPPAGGAYNEQFF	TGTGCCACCAGCAGACTCCCTCCTGCGGGGGGTGCCTACAATGAGCAGTTCTTC
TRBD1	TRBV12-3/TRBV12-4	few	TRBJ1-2	CASSARLDRVSLF	TGTGCCAGCAGCGCCCGTCTGGACAGGGTCTCCCTTTTC
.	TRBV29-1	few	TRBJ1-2	CSVEMGRRRYTF	TGCAGCGTTGAAATGGGCAGGAGAAGGTACACCTTC